The 32 T cell receptor beta chains listed next were all sequenced from one sample in a study of shared clonotypes between healthy human individuals. Libraries were prepared by immunoSEQ multiplex PCR; TCRdb keeps only in-frame clonotypes and omits some of them. Of about 340,000 clones listed, roughly 80% are singletons. Sequencing used memory CD4+ T cells sorted from blood. This sample's subset: CD45RA-negative fraction. These receptors originate from a man aged 25 to 40 in good health.

The rearrangement links TRBV28 to TRBJ1-1; 7 bases line up with TRBD1. Germline trimming cut 5 bases from V and 3 bases from J; bases unmatched to any gene: 6. The germline V gene has CDR1 MDHEN and CDR2 SYDVKM. This CDR3 contains 14 residues. CDR3 sequence: CASSPGTDYTEAFF. The CDR3 DNA is TGTGCCAGCAGTCCCGGGACAGACTACACTGAAGCTTTCTTT.

The rearrangement links TRBV18 to TRBJ2-1, with 13 bases lining up with TRBD2. Unmatched junction bases numbered 5, after V lost 4 bases and J lost 5 bases. This CDR3 comprises 16 residues. Germline CDR1 and CDR2: KGHSH and LQKENI. CDR3 sequence (DNA): TGTGCCAGCTCACATAAACTAGCGGGAGGGGACAATGAGCAGTTCTTC. Amino acid sequence: CASSHKLAGGDNEQFF.

The chain recombines TRBV7-2 with TRBJ2-7, with TRBD2 identical over 13 bases. Germline V lookup: CDR1 SGHTA, CDR2 FQGNSA. V shed 6 bases, J shed 6 bases, and the junction held 8 bases outside the gene matches. This CDR3 has 15 residues. The DNA for the CDR3 is TGTGCCAGCAGGGGGACTAGCGGGATTCTCACCGAGCAGTACTTC. Translated, it gives CASRGTSGILTEQYF.

The gene calls are TRBV6-1 and TRBJ1-3, with 7 bases matching TRBD1. J lost 9 bases, V lost 3 bases, and 8 bases had no gene match. The CDR3 is 14 residues long. Germline V gene data show CDR1 as MNHNS and CDR2 as SASEGT. This CDR3 is CASSDRGYGSTIYF. The CDR3 DNA reads TGTGCCAGCAGTGACAGGGGGTACGGGAGCACCATATATTTT.

The chain combines TRBV5-4 with TRBJ2-3; D remains ambiguous. The germline V and J ends were trimmed by 0 bases and 2 bases, with 13 bases remaining between them. The CDR3 is 16 residues long. The germline V gene encodes CDR1 SGHNT and CDR2 YYREEE (reference sequence). The CDR3 bases are TGTGCCAGCAGCTTGGCCTCAGGCAGCGACACAGATACGCAGTATTTT. Residues: CASSLASGSDTDTQYF.

The rearrangement joins TRBV6-5 to TRBJ1-1; D gene unclear. V was clipped by 0 bases and J by 2 bases, with 10 bases between them. The CDR3 totals 15 residues. Germline V gives CDR1 MNHEY, CDR2 SVGAGI. Here the CDR3 DNA reads TGTGCCAGCAGTTACTCGTCGGGCTCCAACACTGAAGCTTTCTTT. Its protein product is CASSYSSGSNTEAFF.

In DNA form, the CDR3 reads TGTGCCAGCAAGCCAGGGAGAGTTTACGAGCAGTACTTC. Its protein is CASKPGRVYEQYF. This chain connects TRBV2 to TRBJ2-7, with D perhaps being TRBD1 or TRBD2 (5 bases each). The germline CDR1 and CDR2 sequences are SNHLY and FYNNEI. Trimming removed 7 bases from V and 4 bases from J, with 14 bases in between. The CDR3 runs to 13 residues.

The gene calls are TRBV4-2 and TRBJ2-3, with 13 bases identical to TRBD2. Trimming took 5 bases from V and 0 from J; bases not matched to a gene: 8. This CDR3 is 18 amino acids long. Germline CDR1 is LGHNA and CDR2 is YNFKEQ. CDR3: CASSKGTSGASSTDTQYF. CDR3 nucleotides: TGTGCCAGCAGCAAAGGGACTAGCGGGGCCTCTAGCACAGATACGCAGTATTTT.

In its sample, this clone was seen once. The V gene is TRBV7-2, the J gene TRBJ1-1; D possibly corresponds to TRBD1 (5 bases). CDR3 length: 14 residues. V lost 7 bases and J 3 bases, leaving 15 bases between the germline ends. CDR1 and CDR2 (germline): SGHTA, FQGNSA. In nucleotides, the CDR3 is TGTGCCAGCAACAAGGGGCGGAGTTACACTGAAGCTTTCTTT. It codes for CASNKGRSYTEAFF.

The chain recombines TRBV6-1 with TRBJ2-5; tentative D call: TRBD2 (5 bases). CDR3 length: 15 residues. The germline V and J ends were trimmed by 4 bases and 1 base, with 13 bases remaining between them. The germline gives CDR1 MNHNS, CDR2 SASEGT. The CDR3 coding sequence is TGTGCCAGCAGTGGGAGGTCGAACATCCAAGAGACCCAGTACTTC. Protein: CASSGRSNIQETQYF.

The rearrangement uses TRBV6-1 and TRBJ2-2, with D perhaps TRBD1 (6 bases). The CDR3 sequence is 16 residues long. The V end lost 2 bases, the J end lost 6 bases, and 16 bases lay between the germline ends. The germline V gene encodes CDR1 MNHNS and CDR2 SASEGT. This CDR3 is CASSEFQQYRAGELFF. The CDR3 DNA follows: TGTGCCAGCAGTGAATTTCAACAATACAGGGCCGGGGAGCTGTTTTTT.

V usage is TRBV15 and J usage is TRBJ1-4; 7 bases match TRBD1. CDR3 length: 15 residues. The V segment lost 8 bases and the J segment 5 bases; nucleotides outside the gene matches: 11. CDR1 LNHNV and CDR2 YYDKDF come from the germline V gene (reference sequence). This chain's CDR3 is CATASGQRENEKLFF. As DNA, the CDR3 is TGTGCCACCGCGTCGGGACAGCGGGAAAATGAAAAACTGTTTTTT. Full variable domain (missing parts from reference TRBV15 and TRBJ1-4): DAMVIQNPRYQVTQFGKPVTLSCSQTLNHNVMYWYQQKSSQAPKLLFHYYDKDFNNEADTPDNFQSRRPNTSFCFLDIRSPGLGDTAMYLCATASGQRENEKLFFGSGTQLSVL.

In the case of this clone: One base separates it from a far larger clone, so it is likely a read error. This specimen includes other DNA sequences encoding the same CDR3. CDR3 sequence reads: CASSSIGGEQFF. CDR3 in DNA: TGCGCCAGCAGCTCGATAGGAGGCGAGCAGTTCTTC. The chain combines TRBV11-2 with TRBJ2-1; tentative D call: TRBD2 (5 bases). The CDR3 runs to 12 residues. From germline, CDR1 is SGHAT and CDR2 FQNNGV. Full variable domain (missing parts from reference TRBV11-2 and TRBJ2-1): EAGVAQSPRYKIIEKRQSVAFWCNPISGHATLYWYQQILGQGPKLLIQFQNNGVVDDSQLPKDRFSAERLKGVDSTLKIQPAKLEDSAVYLCASSSIGGEQFFGPGTRLTVL.

The gene calls are TRBV6-6 and TRBJ2-3; tentative D call: TRBD2 (5 bases). This CDR3 region has 14 residues. Germline V gene data show CDR1 as MNHNY and CDR2 as SVGAGI (reference sequence). V lost 3 bases and J 2 bases, leaving 9 bases between the germline ends. The CDR3 loop is CASSYQRITDTQYF. The DNA of the CDR3 is TGTGCCAGCAGTTATCAGCGGATCACAGATACGCAGTATTTT.

The chain is built from TRBV27 and TRBJ2-1; a possible D gene is TRBD1 (5 bases). Trimming took 2 bases from V and 8 from J, leaving 13 bases between them. This CDR3 is 14 amino acids long. The V gene's germline CDR1 is MNHEY and CDR2 SMNVEV (reference sequence). The CDR3 is CASSLRQGWDEQFF. The CDR3 DNA is TGTGCCAGCAGTTTAAGGCAGGGCTGGGATGAGCAGTTCTTC.

This rearrangement joins TRBV5-6 to TRBJ2-4; TRBD2 agrees at 8 bases. Germline V CDR1 and CDR2: SGHDT, YYEEEE. Trimming at V came to 3 bases and at J to 3 bases, leaving 8 bases not matched to a gene. This CDR3 comprises 16 residues. CDR3 bases: TGTGCCAGCAGCTCCTGGGGACTAGTGGGCAAAAACATTCAGTACTTC. The encoded protein is CASSSWGLVGKNIQYF.

In DNA, the CDR3 is TGTGCCAGAAGGGGTCACAGTACAGATACGCAGTATTTT. Protein sequence: CARRGHSTDTQYF. The chain couples TRBV5-3 to TRBJ2-3; D is uncertain. TRBV5-3 is noted as an ORF with a role that remains uncertain. V lost 5 bases, J lost 3 bases, and 10 bases lay in between. CDR3 length: 13 amino acids.

CDR3 region: CAWRTQDRGTDTQYF. CDR3 nucleotides: TGTGCCTGGAGAACTCAGGACAGGGGTACAGATACGCAGTATTTT. This chain joins TRBV30 and TRBJ2-3; 9 bases align to TRBD1. Trimming at V came to 3 bases and at J to 3 bases, leaving 7 bases not matched to a gene. Germline V gene sequence: CDR1 GTSNPN, CDR2 SVGIG (reference sequence). The CDR3 loop spans 15 amino acids.

This clone was seen once. The chain has TRBV7-9 and TRBJ1-2; D is undetermined. CDR3 length: 11 amino acids. V lost 5 bases to trimming and J lost 6 bases, with 7 bases between them. Germline loops: CDR1 SEHNR, CDR2 FQNEAQ (reference sequence). CDR3 nucleotides: TGTGCCAGCAGCATGCTCGATGGCTACACCTTC. Amino acids: CASSMLDGYTF.

This clone was recorded at least ten times. The rearrangement uses TRBV28 and TRBJ1-5; 8 positions match TRBD1. This CDR3 has 15 residues. Per the germline V gene, CDR1 is MDHEN and CDR2 is SYDVKM. V lost 6 bases and J lost 2; bases outside the gene matches: 6. CDR3: CASRYTGGGNQPQHF. The CDR3 bases are TGTGCCAGCAGGTATACAGGGGGAGGCAATCAGCCCCAGCATTTT.

V gene TRBV15 combines with J gene TRBJ2-7; 7 nucleotides match TRBD1. The CDR3 loop spans 15 amino acids. Per germline, CDR1 LNHNV and CDR2 YYDKDF (reference sequence). Trimming cost V 3 bases and J 4 bases; bases outside gene matches: 9. The CDR3 region is CATSRDRSRYYEQYF. The CDR3 nucleotides read TGTGCCACCAGCAGGGACAGGAGTCGCTATTACGAGCAGTACTTC.

This chain joins TRBV5-1 and TRBJ1-2; 10 bases match TRBD1. Germline CDR1 and CDR2: SGHRS and YFSETQ. This CDR3 is built from 15 residues. Losses at the gene ends were 4 bases for V and 8 bases for J; bases not matched to a gene: 11. CDR3 residues: CASSPRDRGGDGYTF. CDR3 DNA: TGCGCCAGCAGCCCTCGGGACAGGGGTGGGGACGGCTACACCTTC.

This clone occurred many times. The chain employs TRBV6-5 and TRBJ2-1; no clear D. The CDR3 extends over 16 amino acids. V was shortened by 4 bases and J by 7 bases, with 20 bases between the two germline ends. CDR1 and CDR2 from the germline V gene are MNHEY and SVGAGI. The CDR3 bases are TGTGCCAGCAGTTCCCAGAGGAGCGTTCTTGGGAATGAGCAGTTCTTC. Protein: CASSSQRSVLGNEQFF.

The chain links TRBV10-3 to TRBJ2-1; D is unclear. There are 13 residues in the CDR3. The V gene's germline CDR1 is ENHRY and CDR2 SYGVKD. V lost 4 bases and J lost 4, with 8 bases in between. The DNA for the CDR3 is TGTGCCATCAGTGGCGAAAATTACAATGAGCAGTTCTTC. Translated: CAISGENYNEQFF.

The rearrangement uses TRBV28 and TRBJ2-6; D perhaps matches TRBD2 (6 bases). The CDR3 spans 18 residues. V was shortened by 3 bases and J by 5 bases, with 20 bases between the two germline ends. Germline V CDR1 and CDR2: MDHEN, SYDVKM. The CDR3 region is CASSFRGRDFWRANVLTF. The CDR3 DNA reads as TGTGCCAGCAGTTTTCGTGGGCGGGATTTTTGGAGGGCCAACGTCCTGACTTTC.

This sequence joins TRBV5-1 and TRBJ2-5; D not resolved. The germline gives CDR1 SGHRS, CDR2 YFSETQ. This CDR3 comprises 16 residues. V was shortened by 0 bases and J by 2 bases, with 14 bases between the two germline ends. CDR3 nucleotides: TGCGCCAGCAGCTTGGGGACCCGGCTAGGTCAAGAGACCCAGTACTTC. It translates to CASSLGTRLGQETQYF.

This clone is a singleton in its sample. The rearrangement joins TRBV7-3 to TRBJ2-1; D may be TRBD1 (7 bases). V shed 4 bases and J shed 5 bases, with 21 bases lying between them. From germline, CDR1 is SGHTA and CDR2 FQGTGA. The CDR3 consists of 17 residues. The CDR3 sequence is CASSSRGGTAANNEQFF. The CDR3 nucleotides are TGTGCCAGCAGCTCGAGAGGAGGGACAGCGGCTAACAATGAGCAGTTCTTC.

This clone was detected only a few times. The chain uses TRBV11-2 and TRBJ2-1; TRBD2 aligns across 13 bases. The germline V gene encodes CDR1 SGHAT and CDR2 FQNNGV. The length of the CDR3 is 19 residues. The V gene end was trimmed by 6 bases and the J gene end by 5 bases; junction bases not matched to a gene: 16. The CDR3 DNA is TGTGCCAGCAGTTATACTGGCTCGGGACTAGCGGGACCCAACAATGAGCAGTTCTTC. Its translation is CASSYTGSGLAGPNNEQFF.

The chain links TRBV29-1 to TRBJ2-5; D uncertain. The CDR3 contains 13 residues. Germline values: CDR1 SQVTM, CDR2 ANQGSEA. Trimming left V 7 bases short and J 2 bases short, with 14 bases between. CDR3 in amino acids: CSGGFVGQETQYF. The CDR3 DNA sequence: TGCAGCGGTGGGTTTGTAGGGCAAGAGACCCAGTACTTC.

The V call is TRBV13, the J call TRBJ2-1; 10 nucleotides match TRBD2. Germline-derived CDR1 and CDR2 are PRHDT and FYEKMQ (reference sequence). This CDR3 spans 18 amino acids. V lost 2 bases, J lost 4 bases, and 11 bases stayed unmatched. The CDR3 nucleotides are TGTGCCAGCAGCTTATTTAGTAGCGGGAGGTGGGATTACAATGAGCAGTTCTTC. Residues: CASSLFSSGRWDYNEQFF.

The J gene is TRBJ2-1, the V gene TRBV2, with 7 bases identical to TRBD2. Germline loops: CDR1 SNHLY, CDR2 FYNNEI. This CDR3 has 14 residues. Trimming removed 10 bases from V and 8 bases from J; junction bases left unmatched: 14. The CDR3 DNA follows: TGTGCCATAACGAGGACTAGGGGCATCGATGAGCAGTTCTTC. Translating gives CAITRTRGIDEQFF.

The chain links TRBV18 to TRBJ1-4, with D tentatively TRBD1 (6 bases). The V and J ends lost 3 bases and 0 bases respectively, with 8 bases between them. The germline V gene has CDR1 KGHSH and CDR2 LQKENI. The CDR3 is made up of 15 amino acids. The CDR3 DNA is TGTGCCAGCTCACCGACAGGTGCAACTAATGAAAAACTGTTTTTT. It codes for CASSPTGATNEKLFF.